This TCR beta chain was obtained from a study of PD-1 blockade in mismatch repair-deficient tumors. As for the study in general: Patients had over 10 mismatch repair-deficient cancer types, all previously treated and progressing. Study-wide results and limits: After pembrolizumab, tumor-resident clones rose rapidly, then generally contracted before radiologic responses.

The assay was immunoSEQ multiplex PCR, and TCRdb's table has in-frame clones only and misses some. The sample has 100,000 to 150,000 clones, about nine tenths seen once. The germline CDR1 and CDR2 sequences are ENHRY and SYGVKD. The CDR3 has 13 amino acids. Trimming pared 10 bases from V and 3 bases from J, leaving 16 bases between. This clone was seen only a few times. The antigen is undetermined. All patients were mismatch repair deficient, assessed by either PCR or immunohistochemistry. This chain links TRBV10-3 with TRBJ2-7; D gene uncertain. This receptor was taken from an adult with mismatch repair-deficient cancer. The sequencing used peripheral blood, collected approximately 73 weeks after starting pembrolizumab. CDR3 DNA sequence: TGTGCCACCCTGGTTAGTTTCGGCTACGAGCAGTACTTC. The encoded protein is CATLVSFGYEQYF.